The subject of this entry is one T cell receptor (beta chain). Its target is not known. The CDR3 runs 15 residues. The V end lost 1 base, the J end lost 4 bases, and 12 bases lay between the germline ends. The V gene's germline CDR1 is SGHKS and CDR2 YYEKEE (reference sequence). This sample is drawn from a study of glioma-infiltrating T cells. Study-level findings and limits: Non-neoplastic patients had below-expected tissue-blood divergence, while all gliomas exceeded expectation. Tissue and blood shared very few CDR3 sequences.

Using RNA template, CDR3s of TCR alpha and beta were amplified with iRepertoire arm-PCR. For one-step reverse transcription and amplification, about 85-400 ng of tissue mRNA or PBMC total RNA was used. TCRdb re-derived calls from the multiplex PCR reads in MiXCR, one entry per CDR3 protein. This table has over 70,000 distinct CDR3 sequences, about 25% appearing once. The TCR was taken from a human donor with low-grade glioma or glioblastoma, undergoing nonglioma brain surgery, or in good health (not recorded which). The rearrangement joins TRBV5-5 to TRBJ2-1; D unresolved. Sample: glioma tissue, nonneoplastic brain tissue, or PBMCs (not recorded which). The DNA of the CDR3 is TGTGCCAGCAGCTTGTCCGGAGCGTTATACAATGAGCAGTTCTTC. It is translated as CASSLSGALYNEQFF.